A single sample gave rise to the 28 T cell receptor beta chains below, sequenced in a study of regulatory dendritic cells for organ transplantation. TCRdb's table, derived via immunoSEQ multiplex PCR, lists solely in-frame clones and lacks some. The table includes 20,000 to 25,000 clones, 74% detected once. Sequenced input: memory CD4+ T cells from blood. Subset specified: CD45RO+ memory T cells. The receptors come from a human donor in good health.

The chain carries TRBV2 and TRBJ2-3; TRBD2 matches at 10 bases. Germline-derived CDR1 and CDR2 are SNHLY and FYNNEI. The junction had 7 bases not matched to a gene; V was cut back by 5 bases and J by 2 bases. This CDR3 has 16 residues. CDR3: CASSQGLASLTDTQYF. The CDR3 region has the DNA TGTGCCAGCAGTCAGGGACTAGCGTCACTCACAGATACGCAGTATTTT.

V is TRBV7-8 and J is TRBJ2-7, with 8 positions matching TRBD2. The germline CDR1 and CDR2 sequences are SGHVS and FQNEAQ. This CDR3 spans 14 amino acids. V lost 5 bases to trimming and J lost 2 bases; unmatched junction nucleotides: 5. CDR3 sequence reads: CASSEQGLAYEQYF. In DNA, the CDR3 is TGTGCCAGCAGCGAACAGGGACTAGCCTACGAGCAGTACTTC. Filled out from reference TRBV7-8 and TRBJ2-7, the complete variable domain reads GAGVSQSPRYKVAKRGQDVALRCDPISGHVSLFWYQQALGQGPEFLTYFQNEAQLDKSGLPSDRFFAERPEGSVSTLKIQRTQQEDSAVYLCASSEQGLAYEQYFGPGTRLTVT.

The chain is built from TRBV4-2 and TRBJ1-3, with TRBD1 identical over 7 bases. Germline V gene lookup returns CDR1 LGHNA and CDR2 YNFKEQ. The CDR3 is 16 residues long. The V gene end was trimmed by 2 bases and the J gene end by 0 bases; junction bases not matched to a gene: 4. The DNA of the CDR3 is TGTGCCAGCAGCCAATTGACAGGGAACTCTGGAAACACCATATATTTT. It codes for CASSQLTGNSGNTIYF.

This chain uses TRBV5-1 with TRBJ1-6; 11 bases align to TRBD1. This CDR3 spans 16 amino acids. Germline CDR1 and CDR2: SGHRS and YFSETQ. J lost 0 bases, V lost 5 bases, and 1 base had no gene match. In nucleotides, the CDR3 is TGCGCCAGCAGGGGACAGGGGGGCTCCTATAATTCACCCCTCCACTTT. Protein sequence: CASRGQGGSYNSPLHF.

As DNA, the CDR3 is TGCAGCGCCCAGGACAGGGAGAGTACTAGCACAGATACGCAGTATTTT. It codes for CSAQDRESTSTDTQYF. The chain has TRBV29-1 and TRBJ2-3; TRBD1 matches 8 bases. The CDR3 sequence is 16 residues long. Germline lookup yields CDR1 SQVTM and CDR2 ANQGSEA. V trimming: 7 bases; J trimming: 0 bases; junction bases outside the gene matches: 12.

This rearrangement joins TRBV5-1 to TRBJ2-1; a possible D gene is TRBD2 (6 bases). CDR3 length: 13 amino acids. Trimming stripped 6 bases from V and 4 bases from J, with 11 bases between. Per the germline V gene, CDR1 is SGHRS and CDR2 is YFSETQ. The CDR3 DNA reads TGCGCCAGCAACGAGGCGGGGTACAATGAGCAGTTCTTC. Its translation: CASNEAGYNEQFF.

The rearrangement uses TRBV11-2 and TRBJ2-7, with 11 positions matching TRBD2. This CDR3 has 15 residues. With 5 bases clipped from V and 7 bases from J, the junction kept 10 bases outside the gene matches. The germline gives CDR1 SGHAT, CDR2 FQNNGV. The CDR3 nucleotides are TGTGCCAGCAGCCTTAATAGCGGGGGGGCCAGGGAGCAGTACTTC. Translated, it gives CASSLNSGGAREQYF.

This rearrangement joins TRBV16 to TRBJ1-4, with TRBD1 matching over 10 bases. The CDR3 contains 14 residues. In germline, CDR1 is KGHSY, CDR2 FQNENV. V lost 6 bases, J lost 8 bases, and 6 bases stayed unmatched. Written as DNA, the CDR3 is TGTGCCAGCAGTTCCGGGACAGGGGACGAAAAACTGTTTTTT. It is translated as CASSSGTGDEKLFF. Variable domain in full (rest from reference TRBV16 and TRBJ1-4): GEEVAQTPKHLVRGEGQKAKLYCAPIKGHSYVFWYQQVLKNEFKFLISFQNENVFDETGMPKERFSAKCLPNSPCSLEIQATKLEDSAVYFCASSSGTGDEKLFFGSGTQLSVL.

This clone has only a few counts. This chain connects TRBV2 to TRBJ2-3, with a weak D call TRBD1 (6 bases). V was shortened by 6 bases and J by 5 bases, with 15 bases between the two germline ends. The CDR3 runs to 14 residues. Germline values: CDR1 SNHLY, CDR2 FYNNEI. CDR3 amino acids: CASRGWGQKDTQYF. CDR3 bases: TGTGCCAGCAGGGGATGGGGGCAAAAAGATACGCAGTATTTT.

The CDR3 reads CAVGTSFNEQYF. CDR3 DNA: TGTGCCGTGGGGACTAGCTTTAACGAGCAGTACTTC. This rearrangement joins TRBV10-3 to TRBJ2-7; 9 nucleotides align to TRBD2. V shed 11 bases, J shed 5 bases, and the junction held 7 bases outside the gene matches. Germline CDR1 reads ENHRY; CDR2 reads SYGVKD. The CDR3 has 12 residues.

The chain combines TRBV5-6 with TRBJ1-2; D remains unclear. This CDR3 spans 14 amino acids. The V gene's germline CDR1 is SGHDT and CDR2 YYEEEE. V lost 6 bases and J lost 8, with 20 bases in between. CDR3 coding DNA: TGTGCCAGCAAGATCGGAACGCGGGCGGGGGGCTACACCTTC. It is translated as CASKIGTRAGGYTF.

The chain employs TRBV19 and TRBJ2-2; possibly TRBD1 for D (5 bases). The V end lost 3 bases, the J end lost 6 bases, and 11 bases lay between the germline ends. Germline CDR1 LNHDA, CDR2 SQIVND (reference sequence). There are 14 residues in the CDR3. CDR3 region: CASSIAVTAGELFF. Here the CDR3 DNA reads TGTGCCAGTAGTATCGCCGTGACAGCCGGGGAGCTGTTTTTT.

This clone showed up just once. This chain uses TRBV19 with TRBJ1-3; no clear D. Trimming pared 5 bases from V and 1 base from J, leaving 9 bases between. Germline V gene sequence: CDR1 LNHDA, CDR2 SQIVND (reference sequence). CDR3 length: 14 residues. The CDR3 region is CASSVASSGNTIYF. Written as DNA, the CDR3 is TGTGCCAGTAGTGTGGCCTCTTCTGGAAACACCATATATTTT.

This sequence joins TRBV4-2 and TRBJ1-1; D remains ambiguous. The CDR3 has 14 residues. CDR1 is LGHNA and CDR2 is YNFKEQ in the germline V gene. Trimming cost V 1 base and J 2 bases, with 8 bases left between them. CDR3 bases: TGTGCCAGCAGCCAAGGTGTCAGAAACACTGAAGCTTTCTTT. Residues: CASSQGVRNTEAFF.

The count of this clone is one. This chain's CDR3 is CASSPSLAGSQETQYF. The CDR3 bases are TGTGCCAGCTCCCCCTCCCTAGCGGGGAGCCAAGAGACCCAGTACTTC. The chain is built from TRBV7-8 and TRBJ2-5, with TRBD2 matching over 9 bases. With 8 bases clipped from V and 1 base from J, the junction kept 11 bases outside the gene matches. Looked up from germline, CDR1 is SGHVS and CDR2 is FQNEAQ. The CDR3 totals 16 residues.

The chain joins TRBV5-6 to TRBJ1-5, with D hard to call. V gave up 1 base and J gave up 4 bases, with 9 bases separating them. Germline V gene sequence: CDR1 SGHDT, CDR2 YYEEEE. This CDR3 has 14 amino acids. The CDR3 loop reads CASSLSDGNQPQHF. The CDR3 DNA is TGTGCCAGCAGCTTGAGCGACGGGAATCAGCCCCAGCATTTT.

This clone was seen more than once but under ten times. The V call is TRBV5-1, the J call TRBJ2-7, with TRBD2 identical over 10 bases. Per the germline V gene, CDR1 is SGHRS and CDR2 is YFSETQ. With 2 bases clipped from V and 7 bases from J, the junction kept 6 bases outside the gene matches. The CDR3 is made up of 14 amino acids. In DNA, the CDR3 is TGCGCCAGCAGCTTCTCTAGCGGGGGTGGTGAGCAGTACTTC. It specifies CASSFSSGGGEQYF. The full variable domain, completed using reference TRBV5-1 and TRBJ2-7, is KAGVTQTPRYLIKTRGQQVTLSCSPISGHRSVSWYQQTPGQGLQFLFEYFSETQRNKGNFPGRFSGRQFSNSRSEMNVSTLELGDSALYLCASSFSSGGGEQYFGPGTRLTVT.

This chain joins TRBV29-1 and TRBJ1-1; TRBD1 matches 7 bases. The length of the CDR3 is 13 residues. Trimming removed 8 bases from V and 3 bases from J; junction bases left unmatched: 9. Germline CDR1 reads SQVTM; CDR2 reads ANQGSEA. CDR3 sequence reads: CSSTTGVDTEAFF. The CDR3 DNA is TGCAGCTCAACCACAGGGGTTGACACTGAAGCTTTCTTT.

V is TRBV7-9 and J is TRBJ2-6; D remains unclear. CDR3 length: 13 residues. Trimming took 5 bases from V and 3 from J, leaving 5 bases between them. The germline V gene has CDR1 SEHNR and CDR2 FQNEAQ (reference sequence). The CDR3 coding sequence is TGTGCCAGCAGCGAGAGTGGGGCCAACGTCCTGACTTTC. Residues: CASSESGANVLTF.

The chain combines TRBV29-1 with TRBJ2-5, with D perhaps TRBD2 (6 bases). Trimming removed 0 bases from V and 9 bases from J, with 17 bases in between. The germline V gene encodes CDR1 SQVTM and CDR2 ANQGSEA. There are 14 residues in the CDR3. The CDR3 DNA reads as TGCAGCGTTGAAGATCAGGCCGGGGGAAGGGCCCAGTACTTC. This codes for CSVEDQAGGRAQYF.

The CDR3 here is CASSRVTGGAADTQYF. CDR3 nucleotide sequence: TGCGCCAGCAGCCGGGTTACAGGGGGTGCCGCAGATACGCAGTATTTT. The chain links TRBV4-1 to TRBJ2-3; 8 nucleotides line up with TRBD1. The germline gives CDR1 MGHRA, CDR2 YSYEKL. The ends lost 4 bases at V and 4 bases at J; junction bases unmatched: 10. CDR3 size: 16 residues.

The J gene is TRBJ1-5, the V gene TRBV10-3; D unclear. With 2 bases removed from V and 5 bases from J, the gap between germline ends came to 10 bases. The CDR3 has 14 amino acids. Germline CDR1 and CDR2: ENHRY and SYGVKD. The CDR3 protein is CAISEEPRDQPQHF. In nucleotides, the CDR3 is TGTGCCATCAGTGAGGAGCCGAGGGATCAGCCCCAGCATTTT.

V gene TRBV5-1 combines with J gene TRBJ1-1; tentatively, D is TRBD1 (5 bases). With 4 bases removed from V and 4 bases from J, the gap between germline ends came to 11 bases. The CDR3 has 13 amino acids. Germline CDR1 reads SGHRS; CDR2 reads YFSETQ. CDR3 amino acids: CASSEYRLTEAFF. The CDR3 DNA follows: TGCGCCAGCAGCGAATACAGGCTCACTGAAGCTTTCTTT. Drawing the rest from reference TRBV5-1 and TRBJ1-1, the complete variable domain is KAGVTQTPRYLIKTRGQQVTLSCSPISGHRSVSWYQQTPGQGLQFLFEYFSETQRNKGNFPGRFSGRQFSNSRSEMNVSTLELGDSALYLCASSEYRLTEAFFGQGTRLTVV.

In DNA, the CDR3 is TGTGCCACCAGCAGACCCGGACAGGGGGATAATCAGCCCCAGCATTTT. Its translation is CATSRPGQGDNQPQHF. The chain carries TRBV15 and TRBJ1-5; TRBD1 matches 10 bases. The CDR3 sequence is 16 residues long. The germline gives CDR1 LNHNV, CDR2 YYDKDF (reference sequence). The V segment lost 2 bases and the J segment 4 bases; nucleotides outside the gene matches: 5.

The chain employs TRBV4-1 and TRBJ2-7; 9 bases are a match to TRBD2. From germline, CDR1 is MGHRA and CDR2 YSYEKL. The V segment lost 1 base and the J segment 2 bases; nucleotides outside the gene matches: 3. The CDR3 length is 15 residues. CDR3 nucleotides: TGCGCCAGCAGCCAAGGGGGCGGGGGGGCCTACGAGCAGTACTTC. Its translation: CASSQGGGGAYEQYF.

The rearrangement links TRBV10-3 to TRBJ1-5; tentative D call: TRBD1 (5 bases). V dropped 4 bases and J dropped 2 bases, with 9 bases sitting between them. The V gene's germline CDR1 is ENHRY and CDR2 SYGVKD. The CDR3 totals 14 residues. The CDR3 spells CAISATGGNQPQHF. DNA of the CDR3: TGTGCCATCAGTGCGACGGGGGGCAATCAGCCCCAGCATTTT.

V and J are TRBV7-2 and TRBJ2-5, with TRBD2 as a possible D gene (5 bases). Trimming shortened V by 2 bases and J by 4 bases, and 11 bases separated the two germline ends. CDR1 is SGHTA and CDR2 is FQGNSA in the germline V gene. The CDR3 runs 14 residues. The CDR3 loop reads CASSLMASSETQYF. The CDR3 DNA reads TGTGCCAGCAGCTTAATGGCTAGCTCAGAGACCCAGTACTTC.

This CDR3 reads CASSSRSGTRSTDTQYF. DNA of the CDR3: TGTGCCAGCAGCTCCCGATCCGGGACTAGATCCACAGATACGCAGTATTTT. The chain uses TRBV9 and TRBJ2-3; TRBD2 aligns across 8 bases. This CDR3 region has 17 residues. CDR1 is SGDLS, CDR2 YYNGEE, per germline. With V trimmed by 4 bases and J by 2 bases, 12 bases remained unmatched.